The present T cell receptor (beta chain) was sequenced within a study of T cells in Graves' hyperthyroidism and ophthalmopathy. Study-wide results and limits: Most thyroid-expanded clonotypes above 0.001 were also found in blood.

Worth noting for this clonotype: What it binds is not known.

It was RNA transcripts that yielded the amplified TCR beta CDR3 regions. RT-PCR in the first round (using the HTBI primer set) targeted the TCR CDR3. TCRdb ran MiXCR on the multiplex PCR reads and lists one entry per CDR3 protein. The data contain about 290,000 distinct CDR3 sequences, around 15% of them singletons. The germline V gene has CDR1 LNHDA and CDR2 SQIVND (reference sequence). V lost 5 bases to trimming and J lost 8 bases; unmatched junction nucleotides: 5. This CDR3 contains 14 residues. Graves' hyperthyroidism was deemed stable given no ophthalmopathy progression within 18 months. Those patients with uncontrolled infection, other autoimmune disease, pregnancy or lactation were excluded. Diagnosing involved the use of clinical symptoms, serum thyroxine and TRAb, thyroid ultrasound and orbital computed tomography.

The source material was blood. The receptor was isolated from a woman aged 40 to 50 with Graves' hyperthyroidism. The chain joins TRBV19 to TRBJ2-1; 11 bases agree with TRBD2. CDR3 DNA sequence: TGTGCCAGTAGTTTACTAGCGGGAGCCCATGAGCAGTTCTTC. It yields the protein CASSLLAGAHEQFF.